This record concerns one TCR beta chain sequence. No antigen is known for it. Sample treatment: approximately 18 received Ad26.COV2.S at low or high dose, single or two shots; 5 received placebo; per-sample allocation not given. Collection of the samples took place on day 63 after the first injection of vaccine or placebo. In the vaccine, an Ad26 vector expressed the SARS-CoV-2 spike of the Wuhan strain. Germline CDR1 and CDR2: SGHRS and YFSETQ. The CDR3 runs 16 residues. The V and J ends lost 4 bases and 3 bases respectively, with 16 bases between them. The data were obtained in a study of Ad26.COV2.S vaccination and SARS-CoV-2 variants. Overall study findings and caveats: It was found that vaccine and placebo recipients had similar non-spike TCR breadth.

Clones were read by immunoSEQ multiplex PCR, and TCRdb kept only the in-frame ones, dropping some. Among 410,000 or so clones listed, 92% were seen once. This TCR was recovered from a person aged 18 to 65 who received the Ad26.COV2.S COVID-19 vaccine or a placebo. Material: peripheral blood, obtained in a trial of Ad26.COV2.S vaccine versus placebo. The J gene is TRBJ2-2, the V gene TRBV5-1; D possibly uses TRBD1 or TRBD2 (5 bases each). Here the CDR3 reads CASSPRDPADTGELFF. CDR3 in DNA: TGCGCCAGCAGCCCCCGGGACCCAGCGGACACCGGGGAGCTGTTTTTT.